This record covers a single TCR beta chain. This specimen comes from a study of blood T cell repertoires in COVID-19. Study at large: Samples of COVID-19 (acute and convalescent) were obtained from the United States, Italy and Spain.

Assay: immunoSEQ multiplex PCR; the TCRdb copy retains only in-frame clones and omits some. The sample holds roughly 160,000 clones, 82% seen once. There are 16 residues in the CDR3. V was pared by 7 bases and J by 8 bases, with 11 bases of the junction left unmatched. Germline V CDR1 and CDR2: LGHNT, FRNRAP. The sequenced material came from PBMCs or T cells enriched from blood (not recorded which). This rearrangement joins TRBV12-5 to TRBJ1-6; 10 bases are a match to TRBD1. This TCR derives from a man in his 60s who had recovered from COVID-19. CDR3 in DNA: TGTGCTAGTGTCAAGGACAGGGGGTTAGTAGATTCACCCCTCCACTTT. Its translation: CASVKDRGLVDSPLHF.